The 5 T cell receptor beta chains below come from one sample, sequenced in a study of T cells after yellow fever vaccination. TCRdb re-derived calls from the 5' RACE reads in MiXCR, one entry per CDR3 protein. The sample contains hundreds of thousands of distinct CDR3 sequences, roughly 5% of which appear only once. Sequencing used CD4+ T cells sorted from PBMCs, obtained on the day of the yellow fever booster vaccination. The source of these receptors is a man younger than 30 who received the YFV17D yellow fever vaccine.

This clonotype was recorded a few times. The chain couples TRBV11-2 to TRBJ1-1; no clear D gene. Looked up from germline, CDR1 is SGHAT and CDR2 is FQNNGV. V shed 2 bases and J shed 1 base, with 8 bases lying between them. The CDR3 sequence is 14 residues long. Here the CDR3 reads CASSLTPTNTEAFF. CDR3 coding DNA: TGTGCCAGCAGCTTAACCCCGACGAACACTGAAGCTTTCTTT.

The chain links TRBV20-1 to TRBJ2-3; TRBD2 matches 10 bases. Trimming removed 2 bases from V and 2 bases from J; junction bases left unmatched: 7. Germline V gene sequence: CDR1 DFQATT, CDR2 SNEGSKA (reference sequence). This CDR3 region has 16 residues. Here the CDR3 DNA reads TGCAGTGCTAGAACCTGGACTAGCGGTAACACAGATACGCAGTATTTT. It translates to CSARTWTSGNTDTQYF.

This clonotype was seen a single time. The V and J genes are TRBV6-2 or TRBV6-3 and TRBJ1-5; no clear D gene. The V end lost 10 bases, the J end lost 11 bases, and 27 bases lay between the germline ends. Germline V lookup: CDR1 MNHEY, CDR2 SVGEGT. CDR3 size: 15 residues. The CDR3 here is CATYGGGAEIVTQHF. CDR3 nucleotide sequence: TGTGCCACCTACGGTGGCGGCGCCGAGATTGTGACCCAGCATTTT.

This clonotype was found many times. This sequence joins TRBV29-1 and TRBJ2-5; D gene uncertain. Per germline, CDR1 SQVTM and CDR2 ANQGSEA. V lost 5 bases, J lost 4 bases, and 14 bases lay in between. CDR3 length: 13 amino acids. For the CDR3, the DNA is TGCAGCGTTAGAGGTCTGGGTCCAGAGACCCAGTACTTC. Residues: CSVRGLGPETQYF. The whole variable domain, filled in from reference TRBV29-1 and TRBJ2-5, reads SAVISQKPSRDICQRGTSLTIQCQVDSQVTMMFWYRQQPGQSLTLIATANQGSEATYESGFVIDKFPISRPNLTFSTLTVSNMSPEDSSIYLCSVRGLGPETQYFGPGTRLLVL.

The CDR3: CASSQDRLEGETQYF. In DNA form, the CDR3 reads TGTGCCAGCAGCCAAGATCGCCTAGAAGGGGAGACCCAGTACTTC. This chain uses TRBV3-1 with TRBJ2-5; no reliable D call. V lost 0 bases and J 5 bases, leaving 13 bases between the germline ends. Germline V lookup: CDR1 LGHDT, CDR2 YNNKEL (reference sequence). The CDR3 has 15 amino acids.